This entry concerns a single TCR beta chain. The specificity of this receptor is unknown. No per-base quality is available; no much larger clone lies one base away. These data are taken from a study of T cell responses to AZD1222 COVID-19 vaccine (dated by TCRdb to the early 2020s). Regarding the complete study: AZD1222 recipients with second doses at about 4 weeks or about 12 weeks were pooled, because spike-specific TCR depth and breadth did not differ between schedules. A total of approximately 240 trial participants underwent TCR sequencing, of whom 200 to 220 received two doses of AZD1222 and about 26 received two doses of the MenACWY control vaccine. Trial participants were enrolled into age subgroups of 18-55, 56-69 and 70-plus years, which contained about 150, 28 and 57 TCR-sequenced participants, respectively. Findings and caveats that apply to the study as a whole: Conclusions about previously exposed vaccinees are limited because only six or seven AZD1222 recipients were SARS-CoV-2 seropositive at baseline. A significant rise in spike-specific TCR breadth and depth was observed after two AZD1222 doses relative to day 0 and relative to MenACWY recipients. Because no day 14 peak-response samples were available, the repertoires could be characterized only after the peak T cell response. The 56-69-year group was small, and its depth increase did not reach significance, likely because of low power. CD4 TCRs associated with the vaccine covered the entire spike protein, and the dominant responses were in regions 160-218 and 743-854. Reportedly, close to half of the unique spike-specific TCRs recognized epitopes lying outside the regions that are mutated in the B.1.351 and B.1.1.7 variants. Most participants were white British and females outnumbered males, and the authors suggested that clonal diversity may have been underestimated.

The sample's time point label is to be understood as: baseline before first vaccination. Samples from vaccinated people were obtained from the UK trials COV001 and COV002, which included a single-blind randomized controlled phase 2/3 trial of AZD1222 (ChAdOx1 nCoV-19) in healthy adults. Trial participant PBMC samples were collected at day 0 and day 28 after the second dose for TCRbeta chain sequencing. The CDR3 regions of human TCRbeta chains were analyzed by immunosequencing. The source study handled its data this way. TCRs in the repertoires were compared against a reference library of SARS-CoV-2-specific TCRs that had been generated with the MIRA antigen-specificity platform. Breadth meant the fraction of unique TCRs that were SARS-CoV-2-associated, whereas depth meant the fraction of total T cells that were SARS-CoV-2-associated. Each spike-specific TCR was assigned to its reactive spike region and to a CD4 or CD8 class using the MIRA data. Log10-transformed breadth and depth values were compared by one-way ANOVA with Sidak's multiple comparisons tests. What TCRdb holds here is the immuneACCESS table cut down to in-frame rearrangements. Part of the clones is not present; checked against another copy, under half of the missing clones reflect an unresolved V gene, and the others are unexplained. D and trimming come from the DNA, and the V and J calls and clone size come from that table. The sample has over 100,000 clones on record, over 75% of them singletons. The ten largest make up 18% of the sample.

The sample in question was peripheral blood, obtained on day 0 of AZD1222 vaccination. This TCR came from an adult in good health.

The CDR3 protein: CASSPVLYNQPQHF. The DNA sequence follows: TGTGCCAGCAGCCCTGTACTCTACAATCAGCCCCAGCATTTT. Recombination linked TRBV7-9 to TRBJ1-5; no confident D gene assignment can be made. V is reduced by 5 bases and J by 3 bases, leaving a spacing of 11 bases between them. The CDR3 measures 14 amino acids from cysteine to phenylalanine. Left in the record is the CDR3 DNA by itself, 42 bases read in frame from the first base. The germline V gene (reference sequence) supplies CDR1 SEHNR and CDR2 FQNEAQ. The variable domain in full, with residues beyond the CDR3 obtained from the reference TRBV7-9 and TRBJ1-5 genes, is DTGVSQNPRHKITKRGQNVTFRCDPISEHNRLYWYRQTLGQGPEFLTYFQNEAQLEKSRLLSDRFSAERPKGSFSTLEIQRTEQGDSAMYLCASSPVLYNQPQHFGDGTRLSIL.